This TCR beta chain emerged from a study of blood T cell repertoires in COVID-19. Study at large: T cells, B-cell-depleted T cells, or PBMCs provided the cDNA or gDNA that served as material.

This study enrolled people aged 18 to 89 from about two dozen US geographic areas. Repertoires were generated with immunoSEQ multiplex PCR, while TCRdb's copy carries only in-frame clones and drops some. The sample shows more than 300,000 clones, more than 75% of them seen only once. This receptor was taken from a woman aged 18 to 35 who had recovered from COVID-19. The specimen was PBMCs or T cells enriched from blood (not recorded which).

CDR3 nucleotide sequence: TGTGCCAGCAGCTTAGCCTTCGGACAGGGGTTGCACGAGCAGTACTTC. This encodes CASSLAFGQGLHEQYF. The rearrangement uses TRBV7-9 and TRBJ2-7; the match to TRBD1 covers 9 bases. V gave up 0 bases and J gave up 5 bases; unmatched junction bases: 8. Germline assignment: CDR1 SEHNR and CDR2 FQNEAQ (reference sequence). CDR3 size: 16 residues. The variable domain in full, with the rest retrieved from reference TRBV7-9 and TRBJ2-7, is DTGVSQNPRHKITKRGQNVTFRCDPISEHNRLYWYRQTLGQGPEFLTYFQNEAQLEKSRLLSDRFSAERPKGSFSTLEIQRTEQGDSAMYLCASSLAFGQGLHEQYFGPGTRLTVT.